This T cell receptor beta chain was captured in a study of blood T cell repertoires in COVID-19. Study-level background: Donors in the United States, Italy and Spain gave samples during acute or convalescent COVID-19.

The assay was immunoSEQ multiplex PCR, and TCRdb's table has in-frame clones only and misses some. Of approximately 150,000 clones listed, under 90% are singletons. Cohorts were based on clinical histories the participants reported. Recovery among Cohort 3 donors was established by two negative PCRs, clearance, or symptom resolution. This receptor was taken from a man aged 55 to 70 who had recovered from COVID-19. Sequencing was done on a sample of PBMCs or T cells enriched from blood (not recorded which).

The CDR3 sequence: CASSLVGRGLSPLHF. CDR3 sequence (DNA): TGTGCCAGCAGCCTAGTGGGCAGGGGATTATCACCCCTCCACTTT. The chain has TRBV11-1 and TRBJ1-6, with D perhaps TRBD1 (6 bases). With 5 bases removed from V and 10 bases from J, the gap between germline ends came to 18 bases. This CDR3 spans 15 amino acids. CDR1 and CDR2 from the germline V gene are SGHAT and FQDESV (reference sequence).